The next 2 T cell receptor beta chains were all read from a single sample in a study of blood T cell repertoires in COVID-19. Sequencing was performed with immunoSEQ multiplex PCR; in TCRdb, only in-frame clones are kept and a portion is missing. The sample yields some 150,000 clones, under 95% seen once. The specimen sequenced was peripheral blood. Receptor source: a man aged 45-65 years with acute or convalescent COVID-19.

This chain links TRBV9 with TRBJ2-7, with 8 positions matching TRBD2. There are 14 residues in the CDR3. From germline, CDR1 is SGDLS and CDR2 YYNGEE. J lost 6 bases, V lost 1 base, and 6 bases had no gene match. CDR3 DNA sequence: TGTGCCAGCAGCGTACTAGCGGGTGACGGCGAGCAGTACTTC. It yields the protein CASSVLAGDGEQYF. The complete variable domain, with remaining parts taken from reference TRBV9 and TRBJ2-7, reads DSGVTQTPKHLITATGQRVTLRCSPRSGDLSVYWYQQSLDQGLQFLIQYYNGEERAKGNILERFSAQQFPDLHSELNLSSLELGDSALYFCASSVLAGDGEQYFGPGTRLTVT.

CDR3 nucleotides: TGTGCCAGCAGCGTATATAGCAATCAGCCCCAGCATTTT. It specifies CASSVYSNQPQHF. The chain is built from TRBV28 and TRBJ1-5; D uncertain. The length of the CDR3 is 13 residues. Germline V gene lookup returns CDR1 MDHEN and CDR2 SYDVKM. V was cut by 6 bases and J by 0 bases, with 6 bases left in between.